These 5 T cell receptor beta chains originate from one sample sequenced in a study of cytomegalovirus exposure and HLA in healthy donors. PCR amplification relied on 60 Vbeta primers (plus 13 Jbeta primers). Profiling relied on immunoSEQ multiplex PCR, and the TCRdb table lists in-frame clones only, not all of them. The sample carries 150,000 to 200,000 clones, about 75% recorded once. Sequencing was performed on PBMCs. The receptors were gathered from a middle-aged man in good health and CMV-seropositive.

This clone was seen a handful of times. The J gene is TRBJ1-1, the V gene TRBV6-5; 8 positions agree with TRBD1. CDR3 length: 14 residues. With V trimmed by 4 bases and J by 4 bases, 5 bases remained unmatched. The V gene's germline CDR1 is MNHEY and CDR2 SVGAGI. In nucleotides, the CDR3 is TGTGCCAGCAGTTCCTACAGGGGGAGCACTGAAGCTTTCTTT. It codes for CASSSYRGSTEAFF.

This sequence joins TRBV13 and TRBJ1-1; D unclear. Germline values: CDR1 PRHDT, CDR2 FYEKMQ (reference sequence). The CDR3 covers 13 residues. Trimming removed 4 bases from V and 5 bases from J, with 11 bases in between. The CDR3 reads CASSSWAGTEAFF. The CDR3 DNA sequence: TGTGCCAGCAGCTCCTGGGCGGGTACTGAAGCTTTCTTT.

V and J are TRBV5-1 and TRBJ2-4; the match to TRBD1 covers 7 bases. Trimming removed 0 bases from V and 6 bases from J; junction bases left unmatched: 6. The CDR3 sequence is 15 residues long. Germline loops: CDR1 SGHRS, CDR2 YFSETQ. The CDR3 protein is CASSLGTGDLNIQYF. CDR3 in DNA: TGCGCCAGCAGCTTGGGGACAGGAGATTTAAACATTCAGTACTTC.

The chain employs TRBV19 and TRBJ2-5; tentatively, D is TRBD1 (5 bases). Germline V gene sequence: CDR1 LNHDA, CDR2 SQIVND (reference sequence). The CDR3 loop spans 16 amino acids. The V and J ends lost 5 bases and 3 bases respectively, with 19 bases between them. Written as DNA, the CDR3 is TGTGCCAGTAGTTCTTTCTCGACAGCCCGGAAAGAGACCCAGTACTTC. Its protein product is CASSSFSTARKETQYF.

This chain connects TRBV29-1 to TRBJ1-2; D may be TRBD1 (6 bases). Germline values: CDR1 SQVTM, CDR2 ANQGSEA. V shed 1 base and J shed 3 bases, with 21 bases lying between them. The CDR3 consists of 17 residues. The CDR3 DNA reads TGCAGCGTTGAAGCGTGGATGTGGGACACAAGACACTATGGCTACACCTTC. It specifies CSVEAWMWDTRHYGYTF. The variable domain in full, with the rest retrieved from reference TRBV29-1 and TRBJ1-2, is SAVISQKPSRDICQRGTSLTIQCQVDSQVTMMFWYRQQPGQSLTLIATANQGSEATYESGFVIDKFPISRPNLTFSTLTVSNMSPEDSSIYLCSVEAWMWDTRHYGYTFGSGTRLTVV.